This T cell receptor (beta chain) originates from a study of molecular identifiers for immune sequencing clone quantification. Overall study: Naive CD8 cell RNA, from roughly 18,000 or 92,000 cells, was split five ways in replicates, with four sequenced.

CD8+CD4-CCR7+CD45RA+ sorting gave the naive CD8 T cells. There are 11 residues in the CDR3. Trimming cost V 5 bases and J 8 bases, with 7 bases left between them. TCRdb called the PCR reads again in MiXCR, with one record for every CDR3 protein. The sample includes hundreds of thousands of distinct CDR3 sequences, about 20% of them seen just once. This clonotype was observed at least ten times. Its antigen remains unidentified. Study-level points and caveats: Beyond 20 RNA copies, clones held over 98% of effector molecules, compared with under 1% in naive cells. Roughly 940,000 naive cells reportedly did not prevent detection of spiked Jurkat TCR RNA from one cell.

The chain employs TRBV12-3 or TRBV12-4 and TRBJ2-1, with D unresolved. Source material: naive CD8+ T cells from blood, with Jurkat cell RNA spiked in. Noted subset: FACS-sorted CD8+CD4-CCR7+CD45RA+ naive T cells. The source of this sequence is a human donor in good health. Some libraries in this study had Jurkat cell RNA spiked in. The CDR3 DNA sequence: TGTGCCAGCAGTCCATCCGATGAGCAGTTCTTC. As protein: CASSPSDEQFF.